Sequencing of this T cell receptor (beta chain) was carried out in a study of cytomegalovirus exposure and HLA in healthy donors. Across the whole study: Unique TCRs from HLA-typed donors, 70 million to 85 million of them, were held in an early data release. Overall study results and limits: Some TCR beta chains (roughly 150 of them) were listed as cytomegalovirus-associated.

The V gene's germline CDR1 is MNHNY and CDR2 SVGAGI (reference sequence). After removal of 6 bases from V and 6 bases from J, the junction contained 11 bases not matched to a gene. CDR3 length: 16 amino acids. For this clone: What it binds is unknown.

With 60 Vbeta and 13 Jbeta primers, the PCR was carried out. Clones were read by immunoSEQ multiplex PCR, and TCRdb kept only the in-frame ones, dropping some. The repertoire consists of around 150,000 clones, with 72% occurring once and the leading ten covering less than 5%. The origin of this receptor is a man aged 50-60 years in good health and CMV-seropositive. The source material was PBMCs. V and J are TRBV6-6 and TRBJ2-3; 11 bases map to TRBD2. CDR3 nucleotide sequence: TGTGCCAGCAGCACCACTAGCGGGAGTCGAGCGGATACGCAGTATTTT. It encodes CASSTTSGSRADTQYF.